This T cell receptor beta chain was sequenced for a study of blood T cell repertoires in COVID-19. Whole-study context: Acute-phase and convalescent COVID-19 samples originated in the United States, Italy and Spain. PBMCs, B-cell-depleted T cells, or T cells were the source of the cDNA or gDNA that made up the material.

The ends were cut back, 6 bases at V and 4 bases at J, with 15 bases in the middle. Germline V gene data show CDR1 as SNHLY and CDR2 as FYNNEI. The CDR3 sequence is 14 residues long. Clones were read by immunoSEQ multiplex PCR, and TCRdb kept only the in-frame ones, dropping some. The table has 130,000 to 150,000 clones, approximately 87% seen once; the top ten hold 1.2%. Grouping used clinical history reported by participants in a survey and questionnaire. This receptor was obtained from a woman in her twenties or thirties with acute COVID-19. The chain carries TRBV2 and TRBJ1-1, with a possible D match to TRBD1 (5 bases). Material for sequencing was PBMCs or T cells enriched from blood (not recorded which). CDR3 sequence: CASRENRLPTEAFF. CDR3 nucleotides: TGTGCCAGCAGGGAGAACAGGTTGCCCACTGAAGCTTTCTTT.